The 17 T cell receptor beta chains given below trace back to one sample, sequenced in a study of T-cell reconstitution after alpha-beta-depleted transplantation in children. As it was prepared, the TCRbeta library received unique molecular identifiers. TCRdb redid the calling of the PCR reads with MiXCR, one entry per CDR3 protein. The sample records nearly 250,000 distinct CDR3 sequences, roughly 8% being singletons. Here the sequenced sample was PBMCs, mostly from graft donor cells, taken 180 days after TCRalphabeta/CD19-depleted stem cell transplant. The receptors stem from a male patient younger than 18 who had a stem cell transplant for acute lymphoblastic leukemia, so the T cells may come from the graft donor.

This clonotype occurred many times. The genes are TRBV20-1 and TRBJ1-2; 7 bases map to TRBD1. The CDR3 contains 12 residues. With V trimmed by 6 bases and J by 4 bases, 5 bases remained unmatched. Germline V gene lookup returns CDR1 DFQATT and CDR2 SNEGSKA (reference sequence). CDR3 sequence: CSATGTAYGYTF. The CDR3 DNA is TGCAGTGCCACAGGGACAGCCTATGGCTACACCTTC.

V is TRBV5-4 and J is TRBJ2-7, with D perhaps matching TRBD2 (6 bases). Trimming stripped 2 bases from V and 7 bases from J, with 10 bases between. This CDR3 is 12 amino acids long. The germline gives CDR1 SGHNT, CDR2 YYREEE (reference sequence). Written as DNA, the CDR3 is TGTGCCAGCAGCTTTTGGGGGGATGAGCAGTACTTC. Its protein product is CASSFWGDEQYF.

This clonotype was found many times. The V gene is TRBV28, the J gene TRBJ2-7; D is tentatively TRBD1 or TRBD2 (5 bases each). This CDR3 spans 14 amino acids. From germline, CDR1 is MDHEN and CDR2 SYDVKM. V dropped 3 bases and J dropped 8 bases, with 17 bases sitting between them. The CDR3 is CASSFPGTPGKQYF. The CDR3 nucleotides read TGTGCCAGCAGTTTCCCTGGGACCCCGGGAAAGCAGTACTTC. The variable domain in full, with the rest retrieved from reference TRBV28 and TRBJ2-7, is DVKVTQSSRYLVKRTGEKVFLECVQDMDHENMFWYRQDPGLGLRLIYFSYDVKMKEKGDIPEGYSVSREKKERFSLILESASTNQTSMYLCASSFPGTPGKQYFGPGTRLTVT.

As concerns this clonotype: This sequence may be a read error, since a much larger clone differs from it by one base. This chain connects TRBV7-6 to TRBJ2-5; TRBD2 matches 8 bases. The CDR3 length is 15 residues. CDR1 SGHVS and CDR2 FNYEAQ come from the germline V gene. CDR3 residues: CASRLNLLAEETQCF. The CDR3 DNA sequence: TGTGCCAGCAGGCTTAATCTACTAGCGGAAGAGACCCAGTGCTTC.

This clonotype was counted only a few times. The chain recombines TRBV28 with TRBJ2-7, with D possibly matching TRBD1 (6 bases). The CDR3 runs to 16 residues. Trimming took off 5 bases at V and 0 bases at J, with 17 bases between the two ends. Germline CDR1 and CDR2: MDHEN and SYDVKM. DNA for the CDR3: TGTGCCAGCAGTCCTCCCCGGGACACAGGCTCCTACGAGCAGTACTTC. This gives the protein CASSPPRDTGSYEQYF.

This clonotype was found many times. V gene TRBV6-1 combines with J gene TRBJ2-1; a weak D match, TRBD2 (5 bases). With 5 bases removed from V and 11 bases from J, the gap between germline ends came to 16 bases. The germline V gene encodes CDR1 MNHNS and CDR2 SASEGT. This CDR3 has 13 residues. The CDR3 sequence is CASSTPLAQKQFF. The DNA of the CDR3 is TGTGCCAGCAGTACCCCCTTAGCGCAGAAGCAGTTCTTC.

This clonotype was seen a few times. The CDR3 loop reads CASSPGGGLAELPYEQYF. CDR3 coding DNA: TGTGCCAGCAGCCCGGGGGGGGGACTAGCGGAGCTCCCCTACGAGCAGTACTTC. The chain employs TRBV11-1 and TRBJ2-7; 11 nucleotides line up with TRBD2. The J segment lost 2 bases and the V segment lost 5 bases, leaving 14 bases of the junction unmatched. The CDR3 consists of 18 residues. Germline V lookup: CDR1 SGHAT, CDR2 FQDESV (reference sequence).

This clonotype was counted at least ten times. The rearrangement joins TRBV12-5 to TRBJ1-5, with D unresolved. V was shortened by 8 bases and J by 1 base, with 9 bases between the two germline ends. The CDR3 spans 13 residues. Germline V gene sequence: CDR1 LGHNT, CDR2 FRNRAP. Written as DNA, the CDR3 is TGTGCTAGTTCATCGAGGAGCAATCAGCCCCAGCATTTT. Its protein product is CASSSRSNQPQHF. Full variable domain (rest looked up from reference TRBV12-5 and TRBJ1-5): DARVTQTPRHKVTEMGQEVTMRCQPILGHNTVFWYRQTMMQGLELLAYFRNRAPLDDSGMPKDRFSAEMPDATLATLKIQPSEPRDSAVYFCASSSRSNQPQHFGDGTRLSIL.

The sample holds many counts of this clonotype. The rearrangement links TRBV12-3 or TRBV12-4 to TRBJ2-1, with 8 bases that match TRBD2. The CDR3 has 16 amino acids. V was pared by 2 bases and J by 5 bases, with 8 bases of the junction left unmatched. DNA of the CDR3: TGTGCCAGCAGTTTAACTTTAGCGGGAAGCGACAATGAGCAGTTCTTC. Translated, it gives CASSLTLAGSDNEQFF.

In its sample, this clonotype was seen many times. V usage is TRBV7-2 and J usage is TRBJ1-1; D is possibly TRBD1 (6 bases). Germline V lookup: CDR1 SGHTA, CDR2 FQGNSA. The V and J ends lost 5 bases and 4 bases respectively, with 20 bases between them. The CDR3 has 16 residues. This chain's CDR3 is CASSPQRGGWGTEAFF. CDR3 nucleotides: TGTGCCAGCAGCCCCCAGAGGGGGGGATGGGGCACTGAAGCTTTCTTT.

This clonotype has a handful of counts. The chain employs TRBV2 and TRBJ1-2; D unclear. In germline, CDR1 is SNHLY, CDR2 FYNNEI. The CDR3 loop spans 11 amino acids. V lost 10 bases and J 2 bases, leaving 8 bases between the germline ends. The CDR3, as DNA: TGTGCCACCGACAAGAACTATGGCTACACCTTC. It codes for CATDKNYGYTF. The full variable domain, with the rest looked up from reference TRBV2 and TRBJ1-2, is EPEVTQTPSHQVTQMGQEVILRCVPISNHLYFYWYRQILGQKVEFLVSFYNNEISEKSEIFDDQFSVERPDGSNFTLKIRSTKLEDSAMYFCATDKNYGYTFGSGTRLTVV.

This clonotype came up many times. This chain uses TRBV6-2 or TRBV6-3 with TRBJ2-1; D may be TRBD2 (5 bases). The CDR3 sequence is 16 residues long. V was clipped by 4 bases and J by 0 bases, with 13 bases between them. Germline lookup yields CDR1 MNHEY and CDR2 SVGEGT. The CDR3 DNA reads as TGTGCCAGCAGTTCTGAGGGTGGCAGCTCCTACAATGAGCAGTTCTTC. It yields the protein CASSSEGGSSYNEQFF.

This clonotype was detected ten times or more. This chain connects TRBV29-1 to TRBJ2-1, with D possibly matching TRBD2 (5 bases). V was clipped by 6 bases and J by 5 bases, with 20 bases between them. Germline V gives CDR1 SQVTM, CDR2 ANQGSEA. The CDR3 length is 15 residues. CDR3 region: CSVAKDYLIHNEQFF. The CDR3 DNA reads TGCAGCGTCGCCAAAGACTACCTGATTCACAATGAGCAGTTCTTC.

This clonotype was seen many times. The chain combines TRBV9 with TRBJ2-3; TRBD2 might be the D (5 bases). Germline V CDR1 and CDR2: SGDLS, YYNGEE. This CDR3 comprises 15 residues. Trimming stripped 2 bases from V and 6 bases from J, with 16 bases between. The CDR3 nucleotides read TGTGCCAGCAGCGTTCCAGTGGGAGCGTCGGATACGCAGTATTTT. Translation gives CASSVPVGASDTQYF.

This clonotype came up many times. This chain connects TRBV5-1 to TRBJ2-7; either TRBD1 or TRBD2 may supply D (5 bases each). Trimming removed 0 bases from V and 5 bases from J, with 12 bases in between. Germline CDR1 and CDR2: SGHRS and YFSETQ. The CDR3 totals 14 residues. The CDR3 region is CASSLAGARNEQYF. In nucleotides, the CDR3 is TGCGCCAGCAGCTTGGCCGGGGCGCGGAACGAGCAGTACTTC. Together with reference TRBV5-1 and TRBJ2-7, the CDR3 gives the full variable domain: KAGVTQTPRYLIKTRGQQVTLSCSPISGHRSVSWYQQTPGQGLQFLFEYFSETQRNKGNFPGRFSGRQFSNSRSEMNVSTLELGDSALYLCASSLAGARNEQYFGPGTRLTVT.

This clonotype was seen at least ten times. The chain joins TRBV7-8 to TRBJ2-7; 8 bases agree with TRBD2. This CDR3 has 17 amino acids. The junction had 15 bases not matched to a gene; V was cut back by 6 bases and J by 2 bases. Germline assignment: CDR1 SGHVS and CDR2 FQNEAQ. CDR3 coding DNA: TGTGCCAGCAGTCTTAGCCGCCCGGGACTAGTGCCCTACGAGCAGTACTTC. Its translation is CASSLSRPGLVPYEQYF.

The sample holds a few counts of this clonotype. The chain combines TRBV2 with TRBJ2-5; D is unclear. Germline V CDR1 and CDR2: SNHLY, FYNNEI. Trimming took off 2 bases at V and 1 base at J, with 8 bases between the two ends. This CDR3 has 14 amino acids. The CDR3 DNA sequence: TGTGCCAGCAGTGAAAGGGAAGTCCAAGAGACCCAGTACTTC. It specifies CASSEREVQETQYF.